Listed below are T cell receptor beta chains from one sample, sequenced in a study of blood T cell repertoires in COVID-19. The table came from immunoSEQ multiplex PCR; TCRdb's copy has only in-frame clones and leaves some out. The table shows 110,000 or so clones, with 85% occurring only once. Sequencing was performed on peripheral blood. The receptors shown here come from a human donor in a cohort sampled during active COVID-19. Both conserved end residues are part of each CDR3. Each record gives: J gene, D gene, V gene, clone size, CDR3 protein, CDR3 DNA. The D gene is left open where the match is weak. Clone size, where shown, is once, few, many, or a class for clones that have expanded.

J gene: TRBJ2-1; D gene: -; V gene: TRBV7-2; clone size: -; CDR3 protein: CASSLGVGARSYNEQFF; CDR3 DNA: TGTGCCAGCAGCTTAGGTGTTGGGGCGCGGTCCTACAATGAGCAGTTCTTC
J gene: TRBJ1-2; D gene: -; V gene: TRBV7-9; clone size: -; CDR3 protein: CASSLQGFGYTF; CDR3 DNA: TGTGCCAGCAGCCTTCAGGGTTTTGGCTACACCTTC
J gene: TRBJ1-5; D gene: -; V gene: TRBV4-1; clone size: -; CDR3 protein: CASSQDPLTVENQPQHF; CDR3 DNA: TGCGCCAGCAGCCAAGACCCCCTGACAGTTGAGAATCAGCCCCAGCATTTT
J gene: TRBJ2-7; D gene: -; V gene: TRBV19; clone size: -; CDR3 protein: CASSTARGLYEQYF; CDR3 DNA: TGTGCCAGTAGTACAGCCAGGGGCCTCTACGAGCAGTACTTC
J gene: TRBJ2-7; D gene: -; V gene: TRBV6-2/TRBV6-3; clone size: -; CDR3 protein: CASSYSGRPGSYEQYF; CDR3 DNA: TGTGCCAGCAGTTACTCCGGTCGCCCAGGCTCCTACGAGCAGTACTTC
J gene: TRBJ2-3; D gene: TRBD1; V gene: TRBV14; clone size: -; CDR3 protein: CASSPPWGGTGMADTQYF; CDR3 DNA: TGTGCCAGCAGCCCCCCCTGGGGGGGGACAGGGATGGCAGATACGCAGTATTTT
J gene: TRBJ2-1; D gene: -; V gene: TRBV6-5; clone size: -; CDR3 protein: CASAPNSGNEQFF; CDR3 DNA: TGTGCCAGCGCACCCAATAGCGGAAATGAGCAGTTCTTC
J gene: TRBJ2-3; D gene: -; V gene: TRBV6-2/TRBV6-3; clone size: -; CDR3 protein: CASSYRGRGSTDTQYF; CDR3 DNA: TGTGCCAGCAGTTACCGGGGCAGGGGAAGCACAGATACGCAGTATTTT
J gene: TRBJ1-1; D gene: TRBD1; V gene: TRBV27; clone size: -; CDR3 protein: CASSFTLTPVNRGAEAFF; CDR3 DNA: TGTGCCAGCAGTTTTACCCTAACCCCGGTGAACAGGGGCGCTGAAGCTTTCTTT
J gene: TRBJ1-3; D gene: -; V gene: TRBV19; clone size: once; CDR3 protein: CASKRQPFSGNTIYF; CDR3 DNA: TGTGCCAGTAAAAGACAGCCCTTCTCTGGAAACACCATATATTTT
J gene: TRBJ2-3; D gene: -; V gene: TRBV5-6; clone size: -; CDR3 protein: CASSSTPSGRSTDTQYF; CDR3 DNA: TGTGCCAGCAGCTCTACACCAAGCGGGCGCAGCACAGATACGCAGTATTTT
J gene: TRBJ2-1; D gene: TRBD2; V gene: TRBV11-3; clone size: -; CDR3 protein: CASSPGGSEQFF; CDR3 DNA: TGTGCCAGCAGCCCGGGAGGGAGTGAGCAGTTCTTC
J gene: TRBJ2-1; D gene: -; V gene: TRBV3-1/TRBV3-2; clone size: -; CDR3 protein: CASSQGIFEGEQFF; CDR3 DNA: TGTGCCAGCAGCCAAGGAATTTTTGAGGGTGAGCAGTTCTTC
J gene: TRBJ2-5; D gene: -; V gene: TRBV12-3/TRBV12-4; clone size: -; CDR3 protein: CASSLGSETQYF; CDR3 DNA: TGTGCCAGCAGTTTAGGTAGTGAGACCCAGTACTTC
J gene: TRBJ1-6; D gene: TRBD1; V gene: TRBV13; clone size: once; CDR3 protein: CASSLVGTGDHSPLHF; CDR3 DNA: TGTGCCAGCAGCTTGGTGGGTACAGGGGATCATTCACCCCTCCACTTT
J gene: TRBJ1-1; D gene: -; V gene: TRBV2; clone size: -; CDR3 protein: CASSEIRIGNGAFF; CDR3 DNA: TGTGCCAGCAGTGAAATCAGGATCGGCAATGGGGCTTTCTTT
J gene: TRBJ2-1; D gene: -; V gene: TRBV6-5; clone size: -; CDR3 protein: CASSYSATSYNEQFF; CDR3 DNA: TGTGCCAGCAGTTACAGCGCTACCTCCTACAATGAGCAGTTCTTC
J gene: TRBJ2-2; D gene: TRBD1; V gene: TRBV28; clone size: -; CDR3 protein: CAIRQGVNTGELFF; CDR3 DNA: TGTGCCATCCGACAGGGGGTAAACACCGGGGAGCTGTTTTTT
J gene: TRBJ1-1; D gene: -; V gene: TRBV12-3/TRBV12-4; clone size: -; CDR3 protein: CASSLSVTEAFF; CDR3 DNA: TGTGCCAGCAGTTTATCGGTAACTGAAGCTTTCTTT
J gene: TRBJ1-6; D gene: -; V gene: TRBV10-1; clone size: -; CDR3 protein: CASSRDLNSPLHF; CDR3 DNA: TGCGCCAGCAGCAGGGATCTTAATTCACCCCTCCACTTT
J gene: TRBJ2-5; D gene: TRBD2; V gene: TRBV6-2/TRBV6-3; clone size: -; CDR3 protein: CASSYLAGGRQETQYF; CDR3 DNA: TGTGCCAGCAGTTACCTAGCGGGGGGGCGGCAAGAGACCCAGTACTTC
J gene: TRBJ1-1; D gene: TRBD1; V gene: TRBV19; clone size: -; CDR3 protein: CASSMVGQVLSGTEAFF; CDR3 DNA: TGTGCCAGTAGTATGGTGGGACAGGTTTTGTCGGGCACTGAAGCTTTCTTT
J gene: TRBJ1-5; D gene: -; V gene: TRBV3-1/TRBV3-2; clone size: few; CDR3 protein: CASSQDRASNQPQHF; CDR3 DNA: TGTGCCAGCAGCCAAGACAGGGCTAGCAATCAGCCCCAGCATTTT
J gene: TRBJ1-5; D gene: -; V gene: TRBV6-5; clone size: -; CDR3 protein: CASMEAASQPQHF; CDR3 DNA: TGTGCCAGCATGGAGGCTGCAAGTCAGCCCCAGCATTTT
J gene: TRBJ1-2; D gene: TRBD1; V gene: TRBV30; clone size: once; CDR3 protein: CAWRTNRDRGGYTF; CDR3 DNA: TGTGCCTGGAGGACCAACCGGGACAGGGGAGGCTACACCTTC
J gene: TRBJ1-1; D gene: -; V gene: TRBV4-1; clone size: -; CDR3 protein: CASSQGPSGTEAFF; CDR3 DNA: TGCGCCAGCAGCCAAGGACCCTCGGGCACTGAAGCTTTCTTT
J gene: TRBJ2-7; D gene: TRBD1; V gene: TRBV3-1/TRBV3-2; clone size: -; CDR3 protein: CASSQADRGTYEQYF; CDR3 DNA: TGTGCCAGCAGCCAGGCCGACAGGGGAACCTACGAGCAGTACTTC
J gene: TRBJ2-7; D gene: -; V gene: TRBV19; clone size: -; CDR3 protein: CASSIDRATYEQYF; CDR3 DNA: TGTGCCAGTAGTATAGACCGCGCAACCTACGAGCAGTACTTC
J gene: TRBJ1-6; D gene: TRBD1; V gene: TRBV19; clone size: -; CDR3 protein: CASSISHGQGAFNSPLHF; CDR3 DNA: TGTGCCAGTAGTATATCCCACGGACAGGGTGCATTCAATTCACCCCTCCACTTT
J gene: TRBJ2-3; D gene: -; V gene: TRBV9; clone size: -; CDR3 protein: CASSAQATADTQYF; CDR3 DNA: TGTGCCAGCAGCGCACAGGCTACGGCAGATACGCAGTATTTT
J gene: TRBJ1-5; D gene: -; V gene: TRBV9; clone size: few; CDR3 protein: CASSRSENGQPQHF; CDR3 DNA: TGTGCCAGCAGTCGGTCGGAGAACGGTCAGCCCCAGCATTTT
J gene: TRBJ2-1; D gene: TRBD2; V gene: TRBV15; clone size: -; CDR3 protein: CATSRDERRASGSSHEQFF; CDR3 DNA: TGTGCCACCAGCAGAGATGAGCGCCGGGCTAGCGGGTCCTCGCATGAGCAGTTCTTC
J gene: TRBJ2-7; D gene: -; V gene: TRBV6-5; clone size: -; CDR3 protein: CASAPTASEQYF; CDR3 DNA: TGTGCCAGCGCACCGACAGCTTCCGAGCAGTACTTC
J gene: TRBJ2-7; D gene: TRBD2; V gene: TRBV28; clone size: -; CDR3 protein: CASSPTSGVSGEQYF; CDR3 DNA: TGTGCCAGCAGCCCGACTAGCGGGGTATCTGGCGAGCAGTACTTC
J gene: TRBJ1-4; D gene: -; V gene: TRBV13; clone size: -; CDR3 protein: CASSLGQGRMGNEKLFF; CDR3 DNA: TGTGCCAGCAGCTTAGGACAGGGAAGGATGGGCAATGAAAAACTGTTTTTT
J gene: TRBJ2-3; D gene: -; V gene: TRBV4-1; clone size: -; CDR3 protein: CASSQEGSETQYF; CDR3 DNA: TGCGCCAGCAGCCAAGAAGGTAGCGAAACGCAGTATTTT
J gene: TRBJ2-3; D gene: -; V gene: TRBV13; clone size: -; CDR3 protein: CASSLETPPDTQYF; CDR3 DNA: TGTGCCAGCAGCTTAGAGACTCCCCCAGATACGCAGTATTTT
J gene: TRBJ2-7; D gene: TRBD2; V gene: TRBV28; clone size: -; CDR3 protein: CASSRGTNEQYF; CDR3 DNA: TGTGCCAGCAGCCGGGGGACTAACGAGCAGTACTTC
J gene: TRBJ2-7; D gene: -; V gene: TRBV30; clone size: -; CDR3 protein: CAWGRDLDLAEQYF; CDR3 DNA: TGTGCCTGGGGGCGGGACCTCGATCTGGCCGAGCAGTACTTC
J gene: TRBJ1-3; D gene: TRBD1; V gene: TRBV14; clone size: -; CDR3 protein: CASSGKGQAVLNTIYF; CDR3 DNA: TGTGCCAGCAGCGGAAAAGGACAGGCCGTTTTAAACACCATATATTTT
J gene: TRBJ2-1; D gene: TRBD2; V gene: TRBV2; clone size: -; CDR3 protein: CASTTSVNEQFF; CDR3 DNA: TGTGCCAGCACGACTAGCGTCAATGAGCAGTTCTTC
J gene: TRBJ2-5; D gene: -; V gene: TRBV7-2; clone size: -; CDR3 protein: CASSVSGFSKETQYF; CDR3 DNA: TGTGCCAGCAGCGTTTCCGGGTTCTCCAAAGAGACCCAGTACTTC